A selection of T cell receptor beta chains follows, all from one sample in a study of blood T cells in healthy people across ages. TCRdb passed the 5' RACE reads through MiXCR, listing each CDR3 protein once. The sample shows 800,000 to 950,000 distinct CDR3 sequences, around 49% of them seen only once. The specimen was blood. The receptors come from a young man in good health. The CDR3 runs from the conserved cysteine through the conserved F or W.

v_call	j_call	cdr3_aa
TRBV4-2	TRBJ2-5	CASSQGTRDNEQYF
TRBV2	TRBJ2-1	CATLPRVHEQFF
TRBV15	TRBJ1-5	CATGADSAQHF
TRBV12-3/TRBV12-4	TRBJ1-2	CASSSGQGASYTF
TRBV7-9	TRBJ2-7	CASSWGTGRSYEQYF
TRBV4-3	TRBJ2-3	CASSQDGGGLGTDTQYF
TRBV6-6	TRBJ2-4	CASSYSGQGASIQYF
TRBV7-2	TRBJ1-2	CASSENPREYGYTF
TRBV29-1	TRBJ1-1	CSAYGRTMNTEAFF
TRBV20-1	TRBJ2-1	CSAHVRVYEQFF
TRBV20-1	TRBJ2-1	CSASRSADYNEQFF
TRBV4-1	TRBJ2-7	CASSRVMTGSDEQYF
TRBV29-1	TRBJ1-5	CSVSGVSNQPQHF
TRBV24-1	TRBJ2-1	CATSDFSSGRDNEQFF
TRBV5-5	TRBJ2-3	CASSQTSVDTQYF
TRBV4-2	NA	CARGRDGEIAEQYF
TRBV6-2/TRBV6-3	TRBJ2-6	CASSLAEQLGANVLTF
TRBV20-1	TRBJ2-7	CSAEPPTGAVYEQYF
TRBV12-3/TRBV12-4	TRBJ1-1	CASSFVGQGWTEAFF
TRBV27	TRBJ1-6	CASRQGPENSPLHF
TRBV7-9	TRBJ2-7	CASSLGHNTYEQYF
TRBV6-6	TRBJ1-6	CASSYGSPLHF
TRBV6-4	TRBJ1-1	CASSDSGETEAFF
TRBV24-1	TRBJ2-6	CASSAPGNSGANVLTF
TRBV2	TRBJ1-5	CASSWTGANQPQHF
TRBV20-1	TRBJ2-7	CSAPEEDPRSYEQYF
TRBV30	TRBJ1-2	CAFKTGSGYTF
TRBV12-3/TRBV12-4	TRBJ1-1	CASSLLGVGGTEAFF
TRBV20-1	TRBJ1-1	CSVPGRLNTEAFF
TRBV12-3/TRBV12-4	TRBJ1-1	CASTGGQVNTEAFF
TRBV7-9	TRBJ2-3	CASRRLGNTDTQYF
TRBV2	TRBJ2-4	CASSVLGQNIQYF
TRBV7-9	TRBJ2-7	CASSKRDRSYEQYF
TRBV6-6	TRBJ2-6	CASTGTVEVYGANVLTF